This T cell receptor (beta chain) was identified in a study of immune cell composition in non-small cell lung cancer. Frozen unsorted single-cell suspensions supplied the genomic DNA. The method was immunoSEQ multiplex PCR; TCRdb's version includes in-frame clones alone and lacks a portion of them. Among about 3,000 clones listed, over 65% were seen once. This CDR3 has 14 amino acids. Germline-derived CDR1 and CDR2 are MNHEY and SVGAGI. V was cut by 0 bases and J by 5 bases, with 11 bases left in between. Whole-study results and caveats: Dominant in vivo tumour-associated clones were not shown to share tumour-reactive sequences. Top 10 clone scores and clonality were higher in squamous than adenocarcinoma.

Concerning this clone itself: Antigen unknown.

The chain couples TRBV6-5 to TRBJ2-7; unclear D gene. This TCR was recovered from a human donor with non-small cell lung cancer. The material sequenced was lung tumor tissue. This chain's CDR3 is CASSYSLSRDEQYF. The CDR3 bases are TGTGCCAGCAGTTACTCGTTGTCGCGTGACGAGCAGTACTTC.